This TCR beta chain was captured by sequencing in a study of CD8+ T cells in alopecia areata. On the study more broadly: Those treated were given oral tofacitinib at 5 to 10 mg twice daily. Whole-study results and caveats: Tofacitinib significantly reduced both scalp clonality and expanded CD8+ clones among the top 100. Many expanded lesional clones persisted during tofacitinib (in both scalp and blood).

Germline values: CDR1 GTSNPN, CDR2 SVGIG (reference sequence). There are 17 residues in the CDR3. V shed 2 bases and J 4 bases; nucleotides not matched to a gene: 10. Sequencing used cDNA as its template, made by extracting RNA and reverse transcribing it. Libraries were prepared by immunoSEQ multiplex PCR; TCRdb keeps only in-frame clonotypes and omits some of them. Here the sample spans 3,000 to 4,500 clones, roughly 71% being singletons. This clone was recorded once. What it recognizes is unknown. Treatment here: oral pan-JAK inhibitor, 5-10 mg twice daily. Peripheral blood and lesional scalp punch biopsies came from alopecia areata patients.

V gene TRBV30 combines with J gene TRBJ1-5, with 11 bases aligning to TRBD1. The sample here was skin, taken at week 24, from a patient treated with tofacitinib. The TCR comes from a human donor with alopecia areata. The CDR3 DNA sequence: TGTGCCTGGAGTCCGGGACAGGGGGGGGTGGCAAATCAGCCCCAGCATTTT. It is translated as CAWSPGQGGVANQPQHF.